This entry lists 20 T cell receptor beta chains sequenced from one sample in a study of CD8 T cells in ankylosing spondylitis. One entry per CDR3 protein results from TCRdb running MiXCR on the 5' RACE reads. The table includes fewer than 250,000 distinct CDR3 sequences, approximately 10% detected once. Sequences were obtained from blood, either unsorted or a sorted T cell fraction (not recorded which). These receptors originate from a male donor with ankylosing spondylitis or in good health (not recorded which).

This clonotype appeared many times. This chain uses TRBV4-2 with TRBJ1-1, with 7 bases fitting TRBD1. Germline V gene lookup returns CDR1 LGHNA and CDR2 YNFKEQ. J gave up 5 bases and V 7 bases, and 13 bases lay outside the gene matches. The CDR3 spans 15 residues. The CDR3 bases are TGTGCCAGCACCGACAGGGACGGTTTGGGAACTGAAGCTTTCTTT. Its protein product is CASTDRDGLGTEAFF.

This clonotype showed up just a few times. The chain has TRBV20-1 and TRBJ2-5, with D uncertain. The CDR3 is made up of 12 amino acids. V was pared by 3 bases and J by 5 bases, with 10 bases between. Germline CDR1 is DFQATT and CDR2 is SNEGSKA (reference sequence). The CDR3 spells CSASTGPETQYF. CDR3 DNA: TGCAGTGCTAGTACCGGCCCCGAGACCCAGTACTTC.

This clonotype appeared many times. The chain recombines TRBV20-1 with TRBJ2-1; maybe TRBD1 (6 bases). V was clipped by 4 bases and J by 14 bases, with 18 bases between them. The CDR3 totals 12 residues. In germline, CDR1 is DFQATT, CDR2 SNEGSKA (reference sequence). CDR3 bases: TGCAGTGCTATCACGAGGGGGACATCTGAGTTCTTC. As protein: CSAITRGTSEFF.

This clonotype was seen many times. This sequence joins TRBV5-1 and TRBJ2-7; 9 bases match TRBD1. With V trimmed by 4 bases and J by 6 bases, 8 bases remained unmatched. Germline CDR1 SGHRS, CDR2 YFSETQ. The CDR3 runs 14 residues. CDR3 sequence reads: CASSPWTGEREQYF. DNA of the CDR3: TGCGCCAGCAGCCCCTGGACAGGGGAACGCGAGCAGTACTTC.

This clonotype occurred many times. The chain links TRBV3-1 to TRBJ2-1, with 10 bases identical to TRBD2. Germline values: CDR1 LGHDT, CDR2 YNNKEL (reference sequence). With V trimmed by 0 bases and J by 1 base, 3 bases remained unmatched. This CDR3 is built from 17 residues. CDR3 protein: CASSQDQGLASYNEQFF. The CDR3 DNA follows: TGTGCCAGCAGCCAAGATCAGGGACTAGCGTCCTACAATGAGCAGTTCTTC.

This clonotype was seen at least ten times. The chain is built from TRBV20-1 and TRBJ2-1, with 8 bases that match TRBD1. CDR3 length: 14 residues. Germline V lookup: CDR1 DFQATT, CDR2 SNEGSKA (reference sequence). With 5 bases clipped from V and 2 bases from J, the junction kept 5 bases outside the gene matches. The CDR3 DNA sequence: TGCAGTGCTTTGACAGGGGTTACCTACAATGAGCAGTTCTTC. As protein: CSALTGVTYNEQFF.

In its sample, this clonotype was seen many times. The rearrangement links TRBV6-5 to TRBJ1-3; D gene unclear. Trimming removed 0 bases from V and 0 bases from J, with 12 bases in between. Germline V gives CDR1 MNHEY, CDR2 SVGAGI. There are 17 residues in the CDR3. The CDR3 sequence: CASSYSIWGDSGNTIYF. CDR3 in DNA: TGTGCCAGCAGTTACTCGATATGGGGTGACTCTGGAAACACCATATATTTT.

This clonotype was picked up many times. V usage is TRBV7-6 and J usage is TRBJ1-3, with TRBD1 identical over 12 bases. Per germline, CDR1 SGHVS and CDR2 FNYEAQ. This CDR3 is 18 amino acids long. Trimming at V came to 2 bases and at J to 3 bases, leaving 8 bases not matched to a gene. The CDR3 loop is CASSLTGTGGANGNTIYF. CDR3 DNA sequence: TGTGCCAGCAGCTTAACCGGGACAGGGGGCGCAAATGGAAACACCATATATTTT.

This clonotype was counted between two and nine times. The CDR3 sequence is CASSRNRQGFTYEQYF. CDR3 nucleotides: TGCGCCAGCAGTCGAAACCGGCAGGGGTTCACCTACGAGCAGTACTTC. The V and J genes are TRBV23-1 and TRBJ2-7, with D perhaps TRBD1 (6 bases). TRBV23-1 is assigned to the ORF class and has an uncertain function. Deletions cut 4 bases from V and 2 bases from J, with 18 bases between. The length of the CDR3 is 16 residues.

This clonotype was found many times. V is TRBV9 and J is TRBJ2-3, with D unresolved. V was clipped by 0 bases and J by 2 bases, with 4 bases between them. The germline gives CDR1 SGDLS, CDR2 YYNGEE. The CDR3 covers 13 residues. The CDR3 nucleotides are TGTGCCAGCAGCGTAGCGATCACAGATACGCAGTATTTT. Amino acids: CASSVAITDTQYF.

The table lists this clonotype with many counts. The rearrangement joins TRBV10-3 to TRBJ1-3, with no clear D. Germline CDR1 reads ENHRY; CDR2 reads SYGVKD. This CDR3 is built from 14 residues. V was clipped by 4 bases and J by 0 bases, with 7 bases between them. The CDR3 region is CAISVGNSGNTIYF. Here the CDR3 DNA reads TGTGCCATCAGTGTGGGGAACTCTGGAAACACCATATATTTT.

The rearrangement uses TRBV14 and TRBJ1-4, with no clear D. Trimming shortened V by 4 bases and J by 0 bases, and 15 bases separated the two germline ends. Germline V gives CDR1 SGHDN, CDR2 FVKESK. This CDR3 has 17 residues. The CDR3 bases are TGTGCCAGCAGCCTGGGCCGGACGGCTGCAACTAATGAAAAACTGTTTTTT. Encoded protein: CASSLGRTAATNEKLFF.

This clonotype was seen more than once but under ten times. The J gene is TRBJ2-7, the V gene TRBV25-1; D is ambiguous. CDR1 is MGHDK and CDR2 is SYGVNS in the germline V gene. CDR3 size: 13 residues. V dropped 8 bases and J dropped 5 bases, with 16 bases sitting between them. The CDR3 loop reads CASVRTGSHEQYF. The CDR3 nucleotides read TGTGCCAGCGTCCGAACCGGCAGCCACGAGCAGTACTTC.

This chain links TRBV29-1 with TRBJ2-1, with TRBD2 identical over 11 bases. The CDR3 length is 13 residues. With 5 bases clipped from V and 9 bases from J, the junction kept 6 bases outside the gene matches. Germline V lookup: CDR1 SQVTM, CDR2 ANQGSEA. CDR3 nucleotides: TGCAGCGTTAACCTAGCGGGAGGCCCTGAGCAGTTCTTC. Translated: CSVNLAGGPEQFF.

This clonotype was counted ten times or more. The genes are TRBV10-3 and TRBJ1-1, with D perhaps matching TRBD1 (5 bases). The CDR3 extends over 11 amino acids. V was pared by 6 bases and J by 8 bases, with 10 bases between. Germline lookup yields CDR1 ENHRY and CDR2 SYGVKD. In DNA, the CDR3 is TGTGCCATCAGGGGGGACGTGGAAGCTTTCTTT. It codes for CAIRGDVEAFF.

CDR3 sequence: CASSPRRGNTEAFF. CDR3 coding DNA: TGTGCCAGCAGCCCGAGACGGGGGAACACTGAAGCTTTCTTT. The chain employs TRBV5-4 and TRBJ1-1; D is unresolved. V lost 4 bases and J lost 1, with 11 bases in between. The CDR3 has 14 residues. CDR1 SGHNT and CDR2 YYREEE come from the germline V gene (reference sequence).

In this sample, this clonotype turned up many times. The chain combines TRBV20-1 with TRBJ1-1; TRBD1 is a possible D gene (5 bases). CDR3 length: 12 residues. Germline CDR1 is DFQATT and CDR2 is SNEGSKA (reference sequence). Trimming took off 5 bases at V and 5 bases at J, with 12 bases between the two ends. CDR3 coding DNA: TGCAGTGCTCCCGACAAGGGGACTGAAGCTTTCTTT. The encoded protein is CSAPDKGTEAFF.

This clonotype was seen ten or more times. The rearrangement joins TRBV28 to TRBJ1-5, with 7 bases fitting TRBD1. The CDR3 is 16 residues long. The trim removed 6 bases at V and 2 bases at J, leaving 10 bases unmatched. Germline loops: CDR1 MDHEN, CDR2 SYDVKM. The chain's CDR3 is CASRPQTGTRNQPQHF. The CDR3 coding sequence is TGTGCCAGCAGGCCGCAGACAGGGACCCGCAATCAGCCCCAGCATTTT.

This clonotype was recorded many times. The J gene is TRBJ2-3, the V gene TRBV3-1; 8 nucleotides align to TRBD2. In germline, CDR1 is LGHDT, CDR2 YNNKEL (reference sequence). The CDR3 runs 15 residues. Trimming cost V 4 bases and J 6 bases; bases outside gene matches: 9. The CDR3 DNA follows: TGTGCCAGCAGCCCGAGTCCGGGGGGGCACGATACGCAGTATTTT. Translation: CASSPSPGGHDTQYF.

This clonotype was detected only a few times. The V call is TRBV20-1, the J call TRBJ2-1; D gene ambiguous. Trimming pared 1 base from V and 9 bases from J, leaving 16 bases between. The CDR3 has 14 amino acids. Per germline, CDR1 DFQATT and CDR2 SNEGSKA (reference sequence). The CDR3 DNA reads TGCAGTGCTAGAGTGGGTAGCCCCCCCTTTGAGCAGTTCTTC. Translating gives CSARVGSPPFEQFF.